This T cell receptor (beta chain) comes out of a study of beta chain features in type 1 diabetes. This clone was detected only once. The antigen is unknown. The V end was cut by 6 bases, the J end by 8 bases, with 14 bases between. Germline loops: CDR1 GTSNPN, CDR2 SVGIG (reference sequence). The CDR3 spans 13 residues. Study-level findings and limits: For Type 1 diabetes patients, all four CD4+ subsets carried TCRB CDR3s that were moderately but significantly shorter. Junctions at VDJ sites from type 1 diabetes patients had fewer insertions and more deletions.

Researchers reported sorting CD4+ naive, central memory, regulatory and stem cell-like memory cells via CD45RO/CCR7/CD25/CD127/CD95/CD27. Reverse transcribing all isolated RNA meant expressed TCRB transcripts were sequenced. Produced via immunoSEQ multiplex PCR; TCRdb's table is partial and in-frame only. The data show 150,000 to 200,000 clones, 50% to 70% seen once. The rearrangement uses TRBV30 and TRBJ1-6; maybe TRBD1 (5 bases). This TCR came from a man aged 25-45 years with type 1 diabetes. What was sequenced was naive CD4+ T cells from blood. The CDR3 sequence: CACAGTDYSPLHF. As DNA, the CDR3 is TGTGCCTGCGCCGGGACTGACTATTCACCCCTCCACTTT.